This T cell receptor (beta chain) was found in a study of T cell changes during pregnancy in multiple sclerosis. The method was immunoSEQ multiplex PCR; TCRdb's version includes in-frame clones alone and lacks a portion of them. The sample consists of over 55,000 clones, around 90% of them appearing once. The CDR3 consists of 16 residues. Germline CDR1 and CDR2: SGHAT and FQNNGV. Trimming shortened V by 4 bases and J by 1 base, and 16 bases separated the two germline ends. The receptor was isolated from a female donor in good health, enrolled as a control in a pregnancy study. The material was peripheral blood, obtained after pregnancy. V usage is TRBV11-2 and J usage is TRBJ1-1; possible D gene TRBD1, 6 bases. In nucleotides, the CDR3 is TGTGCCAGCAGCTCGTTAAGGGGGACGAAGAACACTGAAGCTTTCTTT. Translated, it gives CASSSLRGTKNTEAFF.